Sequencing of this T cell receptor (beta chain) was carried out in a study of breast tumors, draining lymph nodes, adjacent tissues. Study-wide points: Tumor T cell lymph node origin was a supported hypothesis, not proven. Most tumor T cells seemingly derive from lymph node, then expand in tumor. Tumors had less TCR diversity than lymph nodes, more than nontumor tissue.

Turning to this clonotype: What it recognizes is unknown.

Axillary draining lymph nodes of breast cancer patients supplied the node samples. The CDR3 totals 13 residues. CDR1 and CDR2 from the germline V gene are SGDLS and YYNGEE. V gave up 0 bases and J gave up 3 bases, with 6 bases separating them. TCRdb reprocessed the multiplex PCR reads with MiXCR, giving one entry per CDR3 protein. The sample has some 110,000 distinct CDR3 sequences, 30% seen once. This clonotype originated in a female donor with breast cancer. Some clones in this sample may be carry-over from other donors' samples. Material: axillary lymph node tissue. The chain combines TRBV9 with TRBJ2-5, with a possible D match to TRBD2 (5 bases). DNA of the CDR3: TGTGCCAGCAGCGTAGGGGGAGAAGAGACCCAGTACTTC. Translating it yields CASSVGGEETQYF.